The 2 T cell receptor beta chains below come from one sample, sequenced in a study of T cell responses to AZD1222 COVID-19 vaccine. Generated by immunoSEQ multiplex PCR, the TCRdb table keeps only in-frame clones and is missing some. The data contain some 110,000 clones, roughly 82% of them singletons. Sequenced here: peripheral blood, sampled on day 0 of AZD1222 vaccination. The receptors stem from an adult in good health.

The chain carries TRBV3-1 (or the pseudogene TRBV3-2) and TRBJ1-2; unclear D gene. This CDR3 comprises 13 residues. Germline V gives CDR1 LGHDT, CDR2 YNNKEL (reference sequence). Trimming cost V 0 bases and J 4 bases, with 6 bases left between them. The CDR3 sequence: CASSQDFLYGYTF. For the CDR3, the DNA is TGTGCCAGCAGCCAAGATTTTCTCTATGGCTACACCTTC.

This clone was counted a few times. The CDR3 DNA is TGTGCCAGCAGCCCAAGGGCAGCGCGGGGATCAGATACGCAGTATTTT. This translates into CASSPRAARGSDTQYF. The genes are TRBV5-8 and TRBJ2-3; a possible D gene is TRBD2 (6 bases). CDR3 length: 16 amino acids. The germline V gene has CDR1 SGHTS and CDR2 YDEGEE. V lost 4 bases and J lost 4, with 19 bases in between.